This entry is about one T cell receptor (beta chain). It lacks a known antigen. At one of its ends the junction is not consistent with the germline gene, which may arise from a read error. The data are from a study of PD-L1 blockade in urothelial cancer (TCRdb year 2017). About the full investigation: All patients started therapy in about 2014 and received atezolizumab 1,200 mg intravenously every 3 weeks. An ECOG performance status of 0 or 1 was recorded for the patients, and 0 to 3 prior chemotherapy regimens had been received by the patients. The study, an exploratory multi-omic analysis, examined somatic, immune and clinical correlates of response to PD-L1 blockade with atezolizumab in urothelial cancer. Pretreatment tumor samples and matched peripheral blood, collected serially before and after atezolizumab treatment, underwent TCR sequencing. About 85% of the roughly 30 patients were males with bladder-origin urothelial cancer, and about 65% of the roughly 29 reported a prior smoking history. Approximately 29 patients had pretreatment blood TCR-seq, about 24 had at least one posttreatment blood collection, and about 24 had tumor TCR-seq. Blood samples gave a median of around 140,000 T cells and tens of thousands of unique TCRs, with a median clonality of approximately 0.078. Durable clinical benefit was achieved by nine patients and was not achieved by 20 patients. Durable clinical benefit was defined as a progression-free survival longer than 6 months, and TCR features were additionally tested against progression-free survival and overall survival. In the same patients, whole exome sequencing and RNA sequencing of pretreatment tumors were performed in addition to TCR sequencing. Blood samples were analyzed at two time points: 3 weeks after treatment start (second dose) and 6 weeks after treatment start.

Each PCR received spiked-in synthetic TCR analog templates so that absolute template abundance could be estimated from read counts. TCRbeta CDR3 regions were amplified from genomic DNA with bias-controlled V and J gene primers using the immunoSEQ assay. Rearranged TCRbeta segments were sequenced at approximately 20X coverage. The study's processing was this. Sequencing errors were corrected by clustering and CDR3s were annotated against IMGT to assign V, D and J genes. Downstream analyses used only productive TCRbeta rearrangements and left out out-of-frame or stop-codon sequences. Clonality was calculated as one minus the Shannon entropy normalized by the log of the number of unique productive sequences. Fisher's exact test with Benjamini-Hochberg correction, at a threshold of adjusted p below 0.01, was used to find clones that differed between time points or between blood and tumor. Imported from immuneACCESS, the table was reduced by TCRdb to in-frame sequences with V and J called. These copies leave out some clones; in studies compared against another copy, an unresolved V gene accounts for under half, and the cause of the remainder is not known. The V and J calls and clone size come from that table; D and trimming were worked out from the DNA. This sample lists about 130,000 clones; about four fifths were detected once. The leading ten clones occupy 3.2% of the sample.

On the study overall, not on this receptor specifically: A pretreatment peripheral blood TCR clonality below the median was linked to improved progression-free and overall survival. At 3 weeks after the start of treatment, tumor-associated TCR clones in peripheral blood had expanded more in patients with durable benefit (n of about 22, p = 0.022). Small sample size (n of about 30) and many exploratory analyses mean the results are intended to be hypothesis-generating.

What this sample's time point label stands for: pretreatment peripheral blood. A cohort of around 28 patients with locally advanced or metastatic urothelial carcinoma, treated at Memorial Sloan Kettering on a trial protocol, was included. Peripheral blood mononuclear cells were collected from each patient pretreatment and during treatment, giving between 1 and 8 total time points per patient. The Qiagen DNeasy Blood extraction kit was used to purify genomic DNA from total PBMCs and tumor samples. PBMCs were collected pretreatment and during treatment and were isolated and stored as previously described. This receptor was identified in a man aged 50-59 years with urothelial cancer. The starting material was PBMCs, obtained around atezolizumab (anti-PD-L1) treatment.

In nucleotides, the sequence is TGTGCTAGCAGCCAGGGGAGGGGAACTAATGAAAAACTGTTTTTT. Protein translation: CASSQGRGTNEKLFF. The chain joins TRBV7-7 to TRBJ1-4; the D gene is perhaps TRBD1, from 6 matching bases. The CDR3 spans 15 residues, from the cysteine through the phenylalanine. CDR3 DNA is the only sequence kept; it has 45 bases, read in frame from the first base. Taken from the germline V gene (reference sequence), the CDR1 and CDR2 loops are SSHAT and FNYEAQ.